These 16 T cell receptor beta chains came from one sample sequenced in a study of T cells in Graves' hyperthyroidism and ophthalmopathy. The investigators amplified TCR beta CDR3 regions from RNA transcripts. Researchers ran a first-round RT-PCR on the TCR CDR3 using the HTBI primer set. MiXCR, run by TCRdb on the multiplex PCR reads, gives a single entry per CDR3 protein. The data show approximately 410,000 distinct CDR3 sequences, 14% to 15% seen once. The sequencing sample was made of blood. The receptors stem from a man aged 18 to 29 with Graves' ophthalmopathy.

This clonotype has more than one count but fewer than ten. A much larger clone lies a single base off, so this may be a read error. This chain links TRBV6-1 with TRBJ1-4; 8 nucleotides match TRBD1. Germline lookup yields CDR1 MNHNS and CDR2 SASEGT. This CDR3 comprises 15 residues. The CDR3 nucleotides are TGTGCCAGCAGACTGGGTCAGGGGGCGGGTGAAAAACCGTTTTTT. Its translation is CASRLGQGAGEKPFF.

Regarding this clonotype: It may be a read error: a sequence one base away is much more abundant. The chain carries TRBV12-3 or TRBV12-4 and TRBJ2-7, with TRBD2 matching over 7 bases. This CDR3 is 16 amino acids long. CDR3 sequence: CASSPGLVDYYYEEYF. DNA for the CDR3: TGTGCCAGCAGCCCTGGACTAGTGGACTACTACTACGAGGAGTACTTC.

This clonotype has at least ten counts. CDR3 sequence: CASRRTGLGGNTEAFF. Written as DNA, the CDR3 is TGTGCCAGCAGGCGGACAGGCTTGGGGGGGAACACTGAAGCTTTCTTT. The chain employs TRBV27 and TRBJ1-1; 7 positions match TRBD1. V trimming: 6 bases; J trimming: 1 base; junction bases outside the gene matches: 11. CDR1 is MNHEY, CDR2 SMNVEV, per germline (reference sequence). The CDR3 runs to 16 residues.

This chain's CDR3 is CASSQTGTGYGYTF. CDR3 coding DNA: TGTGCCAGCAGCCAAACTGGGACAGGCTATGGCTACACCTTC. The chain uses TRBV12-3 or TRBV12-4 and TRBJ1-2; 8 positions match TRBD1. CDR3 size: 14 residues. The V segment lost 6 bases and the J segment 4 bases; nucleotides outside the gene matches: 7.

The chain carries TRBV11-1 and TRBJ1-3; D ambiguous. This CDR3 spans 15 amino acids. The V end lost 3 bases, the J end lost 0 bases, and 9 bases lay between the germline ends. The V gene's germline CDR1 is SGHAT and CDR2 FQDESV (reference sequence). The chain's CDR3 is CASSFGDSSGNTIYF. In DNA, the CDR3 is TGTGCCAGCAGCTTCGGGGATAGCTCTGGAAACACCATATATTTT.

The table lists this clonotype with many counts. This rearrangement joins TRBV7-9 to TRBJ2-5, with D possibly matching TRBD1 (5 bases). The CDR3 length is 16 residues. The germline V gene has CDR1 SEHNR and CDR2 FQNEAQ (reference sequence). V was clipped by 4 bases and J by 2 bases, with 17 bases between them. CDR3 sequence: CASSWGLWTEQETQYF. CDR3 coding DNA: TGTGCCAGCAGCTGGGGCCTGTGGACGGAACAAGAGACCCAGTACTTC.

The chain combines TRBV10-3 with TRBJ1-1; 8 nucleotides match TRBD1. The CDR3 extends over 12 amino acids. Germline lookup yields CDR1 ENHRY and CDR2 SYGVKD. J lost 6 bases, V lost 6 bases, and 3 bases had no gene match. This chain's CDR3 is CAISWTGSEAFF. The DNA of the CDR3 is TGTGCCATCAGCTGGACAGGGTCTGAAGCTTTCTTT.

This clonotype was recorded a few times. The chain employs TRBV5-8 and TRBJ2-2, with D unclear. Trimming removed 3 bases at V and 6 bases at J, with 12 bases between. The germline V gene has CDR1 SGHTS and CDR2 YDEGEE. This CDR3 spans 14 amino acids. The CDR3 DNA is TGTGCCAGCAGCTCGTTGGTTACAGCCGGGGAGCTGTTTTTT. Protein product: CASSSLVTAGELFF.

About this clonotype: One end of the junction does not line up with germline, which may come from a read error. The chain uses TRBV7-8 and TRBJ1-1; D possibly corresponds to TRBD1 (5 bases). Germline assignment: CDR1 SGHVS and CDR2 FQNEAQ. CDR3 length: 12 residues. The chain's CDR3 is CASSRAIAEAFF. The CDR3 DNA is TGCGCCAGCAGCAGGGCTATTGCTGAAGCTTTCTTT.

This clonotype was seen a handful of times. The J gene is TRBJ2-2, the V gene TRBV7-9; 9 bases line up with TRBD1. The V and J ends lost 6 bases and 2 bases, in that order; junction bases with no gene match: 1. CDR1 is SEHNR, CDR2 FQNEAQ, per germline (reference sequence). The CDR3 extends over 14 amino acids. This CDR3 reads CASRGQGNTGELFF. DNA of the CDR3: TGTGCCAGCAGGGGACAGGGAAACACCGGGGAGCTGTTTTTT.

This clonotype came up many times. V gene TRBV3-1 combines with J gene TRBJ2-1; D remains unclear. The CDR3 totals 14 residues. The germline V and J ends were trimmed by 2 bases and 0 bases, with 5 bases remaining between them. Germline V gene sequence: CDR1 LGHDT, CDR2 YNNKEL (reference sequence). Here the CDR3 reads CASSQLVSYNEQFF. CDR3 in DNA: TGTGCCAGCAGCCAACTAGTCTCCTACAATGAGCAGTTCTTC.

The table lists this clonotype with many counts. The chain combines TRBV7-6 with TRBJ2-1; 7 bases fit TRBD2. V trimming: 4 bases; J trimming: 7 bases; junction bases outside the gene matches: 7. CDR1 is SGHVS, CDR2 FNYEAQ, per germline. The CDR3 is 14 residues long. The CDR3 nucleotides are TGTGCCAGCAGCTCAGGGCAGGGAGGGAATGAGCAGTTCTTC. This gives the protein CASSSGQGGNEQFF.

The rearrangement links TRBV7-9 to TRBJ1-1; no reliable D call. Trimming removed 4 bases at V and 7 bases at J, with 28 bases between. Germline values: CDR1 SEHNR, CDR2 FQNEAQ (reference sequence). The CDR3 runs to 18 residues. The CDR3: CASSSSIMEDNNSFEAFF. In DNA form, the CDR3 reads TGTGCCAGCAGCTCTTCAATTATGGAAGATAACAATTCTTTTGAAGCTTTCTTT. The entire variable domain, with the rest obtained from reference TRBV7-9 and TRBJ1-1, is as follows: DTGVSQNPRHKITKRGQNVTFRCDPISEHNRLYWYRQTLGQGPEFLTYFQNEAQLEKSRLLSDRFSAERPKGSFSTLEIQRTEQGDSAMYLCASSSSIMEDNNSFEAFFGQGTRLTVV.

The CDR3 loop is CASTPRSGQGTIYEQYF. The CDR3 coding sequence is TGTGCCAGCACCCCCCGCTCGGGACAGGGAACAATCTACGAGCAGTACTTC. This chain links TRBV11-3 with TRBJ2-7, with 9 bases matching TRBD1. This CDR3 region has 17 residues. The J segment lost 3 bases and the V segment lost 7 bases, leaving 16 bases of the junction unmatched. Germline V gene lookup returns CDR1 SGHNT and CDR2 YENEEA.

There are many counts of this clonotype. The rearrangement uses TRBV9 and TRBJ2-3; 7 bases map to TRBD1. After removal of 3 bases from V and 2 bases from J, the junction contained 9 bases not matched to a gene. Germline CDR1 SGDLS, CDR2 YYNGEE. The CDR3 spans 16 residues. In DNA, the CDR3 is TGTGCCAGCAGCGCCACCACAGGGGTCGCCACAGATACGCAGTATTTT. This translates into CASSATTGVATDTQYF.

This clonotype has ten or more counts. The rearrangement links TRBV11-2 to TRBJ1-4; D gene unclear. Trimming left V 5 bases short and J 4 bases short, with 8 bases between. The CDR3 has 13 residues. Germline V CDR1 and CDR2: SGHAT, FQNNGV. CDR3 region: CASSHIGNEKLFF. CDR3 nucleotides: TGTGCCAGCAGCCACATCGGTAATGAAAAACTGTTTTTT.